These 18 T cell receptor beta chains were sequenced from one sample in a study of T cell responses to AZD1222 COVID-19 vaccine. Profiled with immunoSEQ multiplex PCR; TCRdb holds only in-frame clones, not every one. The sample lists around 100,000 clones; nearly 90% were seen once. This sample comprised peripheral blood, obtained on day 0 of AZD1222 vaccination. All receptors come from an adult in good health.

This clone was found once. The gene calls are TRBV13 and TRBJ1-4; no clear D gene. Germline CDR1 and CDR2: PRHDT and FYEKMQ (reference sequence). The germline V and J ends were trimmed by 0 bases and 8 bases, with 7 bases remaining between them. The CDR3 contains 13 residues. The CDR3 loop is CASSLGGGEKLFF. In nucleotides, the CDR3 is TGTGCCAGCAGCTTAGGGGGTGGGGAAAAACTGTTTTTT.

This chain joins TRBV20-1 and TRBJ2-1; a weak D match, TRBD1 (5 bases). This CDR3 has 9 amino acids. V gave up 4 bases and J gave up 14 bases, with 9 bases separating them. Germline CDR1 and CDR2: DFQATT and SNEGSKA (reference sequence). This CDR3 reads CSAIGEEFF. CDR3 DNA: TGCAGTGCTATAGGGGAAGAGTTCTTC.

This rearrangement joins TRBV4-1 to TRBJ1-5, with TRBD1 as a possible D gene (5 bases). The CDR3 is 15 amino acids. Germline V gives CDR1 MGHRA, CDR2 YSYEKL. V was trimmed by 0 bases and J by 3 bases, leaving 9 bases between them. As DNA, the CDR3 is TGCGCCAGCAGCCAAGATCGGGGCGCCAATCAGCCCCAGCATTTT. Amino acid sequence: CASSQDRGANQPQHF.

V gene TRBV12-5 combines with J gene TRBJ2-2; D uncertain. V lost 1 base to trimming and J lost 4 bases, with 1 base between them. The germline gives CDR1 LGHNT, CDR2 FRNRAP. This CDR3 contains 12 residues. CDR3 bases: TGTGCTAGTGGTTTGGGCACCGGGGAGCTGTTTTTT. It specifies CASGLGTGELFF.

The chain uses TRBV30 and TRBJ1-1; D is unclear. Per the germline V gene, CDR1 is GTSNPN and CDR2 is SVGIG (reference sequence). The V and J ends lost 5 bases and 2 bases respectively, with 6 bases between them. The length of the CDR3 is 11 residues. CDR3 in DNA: TGTGCCTGGGGACCTAACACTGAAGCTTTCTTT. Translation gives CAWGPNTEAFF.

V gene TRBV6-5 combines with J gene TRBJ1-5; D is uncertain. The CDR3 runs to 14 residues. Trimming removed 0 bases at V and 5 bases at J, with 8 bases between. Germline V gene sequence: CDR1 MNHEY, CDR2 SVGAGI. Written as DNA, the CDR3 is TGTGCCAGCAGTTACTCGACGAGGGATCAGCCCCAGCATTTT. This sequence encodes CASSYSTRDQPQHF.

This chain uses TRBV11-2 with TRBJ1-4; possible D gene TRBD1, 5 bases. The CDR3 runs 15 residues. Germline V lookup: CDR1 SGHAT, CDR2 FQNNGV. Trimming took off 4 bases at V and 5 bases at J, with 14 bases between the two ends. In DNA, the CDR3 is TGTGCCAGCAGCTCGGACGGGGCTACAAATGAAAAACTGTTTTTT. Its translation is CASSSDGATNEKLFF.

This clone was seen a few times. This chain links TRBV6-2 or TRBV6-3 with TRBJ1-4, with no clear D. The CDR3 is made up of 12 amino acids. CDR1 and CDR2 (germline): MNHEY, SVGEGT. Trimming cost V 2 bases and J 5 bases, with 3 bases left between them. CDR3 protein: CASSYPNEKLFF. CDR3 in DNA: TGTGCCAGCAGTTACCCCAATGAAAAACTGTTTTTT.

CDR3 region: CASSIAVLGPLHF. The CDR3 DNA follows: TGTGCCAGTAGTATAGCCGTCTTGGGGCCCCTCCACTTT. The chain has TRBV19 and TRBJ1-6; D unclear. This CDR3 contains 13 residues. CDR1 and CDR2 from the germline V gene are LNHDA and SQIVND (reference sequence). Trimming took off 1 base at V and 13 bases at J, with 11 bases between the two ends. The whole variable domain, remainder taken from reference TRBV19 and TRBJ1-6, is DGGITQSPKYLFRKEGQNVTLSCEQNLNHDAMYWYRQDPGQGLRLIYYSQIVNDFQKGDIAEGYSVSREKKESFPLTVTSAQKNPTAFYLCASSIAVLGPLHFGNGTRLTVT.

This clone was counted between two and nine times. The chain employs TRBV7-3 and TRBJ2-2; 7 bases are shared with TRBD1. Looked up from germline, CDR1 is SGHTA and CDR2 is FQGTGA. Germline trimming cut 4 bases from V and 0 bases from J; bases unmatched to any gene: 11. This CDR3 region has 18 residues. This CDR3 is CASSSRTGAPSNTGELFF. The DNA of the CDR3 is TGTGCCAGCAGCTCCCGGACAGGAGCCCCTTCGAACACCGGGGAGCTGTTTTTT.

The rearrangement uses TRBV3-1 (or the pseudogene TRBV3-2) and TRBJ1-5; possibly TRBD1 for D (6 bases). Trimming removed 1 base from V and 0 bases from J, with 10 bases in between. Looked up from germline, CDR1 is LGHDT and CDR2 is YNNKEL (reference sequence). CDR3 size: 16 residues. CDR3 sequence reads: CASSQGTAYSNQPQHF. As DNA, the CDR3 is TGTGCCAGCAGCCAAGGGACAGCATATAGCAATCAGCCCCAGCATTTT.

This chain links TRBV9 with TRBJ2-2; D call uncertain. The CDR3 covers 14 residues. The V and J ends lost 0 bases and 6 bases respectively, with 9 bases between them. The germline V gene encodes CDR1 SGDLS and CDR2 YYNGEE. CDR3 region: CASSVAQSPGELFF. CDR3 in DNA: TGTGCCAGCAGCGTAGCCCAGAGCCCCGGGGAGCTGTTTTTT.

The DNA for the CDR3 is TGTGCCAGCAGCTTGGCCAGTCGCTCTGGCTACACCTTC. Translation: CASSLASRSGYTF. V and J are TRBV5-4 and TRBJ1-2; no definite D call. This CDR3 spans 13 amino acids. Germline CDR1 and CDR2: SGHNT and YYREEE (reference sequence). The V end was cut by 0 bases, the J end by 7 bases, with 10 bases between.

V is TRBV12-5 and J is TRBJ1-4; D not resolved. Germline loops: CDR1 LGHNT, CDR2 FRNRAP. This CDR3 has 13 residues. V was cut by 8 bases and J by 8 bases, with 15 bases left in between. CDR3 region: CASQRGFQEKLFF. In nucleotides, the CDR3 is TGTGCTAGTCAACGAGGTTTTCAAGAAAAACTGTTTTTT.

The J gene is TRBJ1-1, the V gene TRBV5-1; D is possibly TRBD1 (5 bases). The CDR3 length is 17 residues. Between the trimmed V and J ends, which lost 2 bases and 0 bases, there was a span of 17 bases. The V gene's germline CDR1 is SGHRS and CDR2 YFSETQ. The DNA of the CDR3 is TGCGCCAGCAGCTTCGATCTTCAGCGGGGACTGAACACTGAAGCTTTCTTT. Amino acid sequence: CASSFDLQRGLNTEAFF.

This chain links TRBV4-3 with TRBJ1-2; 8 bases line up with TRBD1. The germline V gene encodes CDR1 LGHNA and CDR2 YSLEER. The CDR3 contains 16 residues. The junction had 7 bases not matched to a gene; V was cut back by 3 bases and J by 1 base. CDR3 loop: CASSQGRTGSNYGYTF. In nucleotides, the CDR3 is TGCGCCAGCAGCCAGGGTAGGACAGGGAGTAACTATGGCTACACCTTC.

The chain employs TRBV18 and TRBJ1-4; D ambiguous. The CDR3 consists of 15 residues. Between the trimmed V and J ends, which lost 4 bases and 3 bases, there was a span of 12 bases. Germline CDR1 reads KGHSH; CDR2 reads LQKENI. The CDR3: CASSLPGRSNEKLFF. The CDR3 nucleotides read TGTGCCAGCTCACTTCCGGGGAGATCTAATGAAAAACTGTTTTTT.

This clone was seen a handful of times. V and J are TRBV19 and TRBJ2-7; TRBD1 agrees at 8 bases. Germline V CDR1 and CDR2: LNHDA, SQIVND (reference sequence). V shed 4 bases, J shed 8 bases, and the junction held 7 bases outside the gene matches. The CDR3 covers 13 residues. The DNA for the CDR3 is TGTGCCAGTAGTAATCCGGGGACAGGAAAGCAGTACTTC. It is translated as CASSNPGTGKQYF.